The present TCR beta chain was sequenced within a study of blood T cell repertoires in COVID-19. Study background: From T cells, B-cell-depleted T cells, or PBMCs came the material, which was cDNA or gDNA.

Trimming pared 5 bases from V and 7 bases from J, leaving 12 bases between. CDR3 length equals 12 residues. The germline gives CDR1 SGHAT, CDR2 FQNNGV. Per the original methods: Reference gene primer amplification in the assay estimated nucleated cell counts. The protocol was immunoSEQ multiplex PCR, while the TCRdb copy is restricted to in-frame clones and leaves out a portion. The V and J calls and clone size come from that table; D and trimming were worked out from the DNA. The sample carries some 490,000 clones, 80% to 90% recorded once. The sample taken for sequencing was peripheral blood. This TCR was sampled from a human donor in a cohort sampled during active COVID-19. The genes are TRBV11-2 and TRBJ2-7, with D perhaps matching TRBD2 (6 bases). As DNA, the CDR3 is TGTGCCAGCAGCCGACTAGTTGTAGAGCAGTACTTC. It codes for CASSRLVVEQYF.